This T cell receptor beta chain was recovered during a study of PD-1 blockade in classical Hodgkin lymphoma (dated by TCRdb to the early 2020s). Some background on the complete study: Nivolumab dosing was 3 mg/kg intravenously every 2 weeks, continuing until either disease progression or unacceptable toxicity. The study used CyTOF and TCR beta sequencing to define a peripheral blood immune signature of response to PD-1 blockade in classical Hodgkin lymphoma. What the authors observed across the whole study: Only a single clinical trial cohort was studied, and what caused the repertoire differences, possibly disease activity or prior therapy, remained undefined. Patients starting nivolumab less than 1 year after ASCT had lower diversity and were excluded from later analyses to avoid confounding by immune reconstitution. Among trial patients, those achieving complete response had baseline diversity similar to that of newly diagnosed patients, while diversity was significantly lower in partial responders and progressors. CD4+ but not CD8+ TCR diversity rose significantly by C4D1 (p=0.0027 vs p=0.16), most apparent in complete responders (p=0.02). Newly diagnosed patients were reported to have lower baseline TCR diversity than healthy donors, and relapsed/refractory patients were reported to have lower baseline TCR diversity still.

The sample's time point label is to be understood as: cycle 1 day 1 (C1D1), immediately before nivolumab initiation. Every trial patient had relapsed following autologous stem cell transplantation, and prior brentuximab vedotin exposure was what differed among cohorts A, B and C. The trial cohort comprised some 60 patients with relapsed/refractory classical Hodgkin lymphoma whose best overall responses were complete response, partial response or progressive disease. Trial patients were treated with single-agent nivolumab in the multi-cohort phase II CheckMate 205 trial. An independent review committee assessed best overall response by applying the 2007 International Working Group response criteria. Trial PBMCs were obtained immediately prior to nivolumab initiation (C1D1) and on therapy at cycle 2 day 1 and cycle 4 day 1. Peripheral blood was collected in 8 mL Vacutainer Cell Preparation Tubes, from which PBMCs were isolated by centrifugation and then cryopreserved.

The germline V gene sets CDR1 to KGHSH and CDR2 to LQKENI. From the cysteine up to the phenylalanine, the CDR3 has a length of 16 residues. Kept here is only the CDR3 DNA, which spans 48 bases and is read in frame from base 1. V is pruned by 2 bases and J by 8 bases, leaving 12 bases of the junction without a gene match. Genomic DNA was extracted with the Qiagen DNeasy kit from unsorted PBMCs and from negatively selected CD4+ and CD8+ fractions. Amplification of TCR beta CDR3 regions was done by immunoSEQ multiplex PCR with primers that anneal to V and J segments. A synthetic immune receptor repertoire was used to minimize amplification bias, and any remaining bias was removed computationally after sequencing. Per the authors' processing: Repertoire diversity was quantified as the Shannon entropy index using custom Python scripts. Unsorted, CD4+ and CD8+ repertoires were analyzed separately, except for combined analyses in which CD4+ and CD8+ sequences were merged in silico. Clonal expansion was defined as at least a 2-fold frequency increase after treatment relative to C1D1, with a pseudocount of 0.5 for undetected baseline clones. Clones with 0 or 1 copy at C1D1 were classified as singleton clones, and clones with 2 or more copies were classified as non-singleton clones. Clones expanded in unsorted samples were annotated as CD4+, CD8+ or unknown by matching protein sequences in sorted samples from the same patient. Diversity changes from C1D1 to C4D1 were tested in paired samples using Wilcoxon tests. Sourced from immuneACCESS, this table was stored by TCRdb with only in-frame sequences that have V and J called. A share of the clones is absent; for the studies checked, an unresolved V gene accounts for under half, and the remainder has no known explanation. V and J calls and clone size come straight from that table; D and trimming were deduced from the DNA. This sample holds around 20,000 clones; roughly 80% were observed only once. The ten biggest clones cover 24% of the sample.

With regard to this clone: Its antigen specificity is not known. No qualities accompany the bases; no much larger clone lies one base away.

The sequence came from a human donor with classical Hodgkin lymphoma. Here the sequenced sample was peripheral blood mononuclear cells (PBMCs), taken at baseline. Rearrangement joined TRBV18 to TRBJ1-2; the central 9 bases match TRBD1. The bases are TGTGCCAGCTCACCATACGTGGCGCGGGACAGGGACGGCTACACCTTC. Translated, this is CASSPYVARDRDGYTF.